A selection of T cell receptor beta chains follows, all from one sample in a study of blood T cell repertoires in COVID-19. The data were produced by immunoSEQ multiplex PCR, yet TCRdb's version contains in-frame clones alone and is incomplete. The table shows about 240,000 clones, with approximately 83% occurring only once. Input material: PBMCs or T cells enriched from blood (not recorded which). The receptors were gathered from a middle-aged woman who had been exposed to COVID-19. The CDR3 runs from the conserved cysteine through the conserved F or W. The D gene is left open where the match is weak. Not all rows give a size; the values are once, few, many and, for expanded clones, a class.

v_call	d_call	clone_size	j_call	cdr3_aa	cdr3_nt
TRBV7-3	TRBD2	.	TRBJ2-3	CASSLTSSGVVTDTQYF	TGTGCCAGCAGCTTAACGTCTAGCGGGGTGGTCACAGATACGCAGTATTTT
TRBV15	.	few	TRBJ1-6	CATSRGGEGNSPLHF	TGTGCCACCAGCAGAGGGGGGGAAGGGAATTCACCCCTCCACTTT
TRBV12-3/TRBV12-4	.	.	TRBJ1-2	CASSLGGTRGYTF	TGTGCCAGCAGTTTAGGCGGGACTAGAGGCTACACCTTC
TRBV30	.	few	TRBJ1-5	CAWRPQGKGNQPQHF	TGTGCCTGGAGGCCACAGGGTAAAGGCAATCAGCCCCAGCATTTT
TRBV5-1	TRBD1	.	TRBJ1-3	CASSTFPGQGMNTIYF	TGCGCCAGCAGCACCTTCCCGGGACAGGGGATGAACACCATATATTTT
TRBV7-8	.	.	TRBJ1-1	CASSSGPGSAFF	TGTGCCAGCAGCTCAGGCCCAGGGTCAGCTTTCTTT
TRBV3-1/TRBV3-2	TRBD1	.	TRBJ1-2	CASSQTGDYGYTF	TGTGCCAGCAGCCAGACAGGGGACTATGGCTACACCTTC
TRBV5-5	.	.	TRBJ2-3	CASSLSGSTDTQYF	TGTGCCAGCAGCCTTAGCGGAAGCACAGATACGCAGTATTTT
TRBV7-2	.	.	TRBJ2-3	CASSLARATDSTDTQYF	TGTGCCAGCAGCTTAGCTAGAGCGACTGATAGCACAGATACGCAGTATTTT
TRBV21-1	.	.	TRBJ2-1	CASSRRDRDNEQFF	TGTGCCAGCAGCCGACGCGACAGGGACAATGAGCAGTTCTTC
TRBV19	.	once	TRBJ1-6	CASTDSGNSPLHF	TGTGCCAGCACCGACAGTGGGAATTCACCCCTCCACTTT
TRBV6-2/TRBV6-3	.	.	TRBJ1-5	CASSLRQYNQPQHF	TGTGCCAGCAGCCTTCGACAGTACAATCAGCCCCAGCATTTT
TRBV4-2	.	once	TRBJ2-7	CASSQVYEGYEQYF	TGTGCCAGCAGCCAAGTATATGAGGGCTACGAGCAGTACTTC
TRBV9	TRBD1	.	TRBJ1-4	CASRAGGRVEKLFF	TGTGCCAGCAGGGCAGGGGGCAGGGTTGAAAAACTGTTTTTT